Here is one TCR beta chain with its context. The data are from a study of blood T cell repertoires in COVID-19. In the study overall: COVID-19 samples from acute and convalescent phases originated in the United States, Italy and Spain. Sample material is recorded as cDNA or gDNA derived from T cells, B-cell-depleted T cells, or PBMCs.

As handled by the study authors: Reference gene primers were amplified, and this amplification served to estimate nucleated cell counts. The table came from immunoSEQ multiplex PCR; TCRdb's copy has only in-frame clones and leaves some out. V and J calls and clone size are copied from that table; D and trimming were computed from the DNA. The repertoire has over 55,000 clones, 60% to 75% of them found once; the top ten carry about a third. V trimming: 9 bases; J trimming: 6 bases; junction bases outside the gene matches: 6. CDR1 and CDR2 from the germline V gene are KGHDR and SFDVKD. CDR3 size: 13 residues.

This TCR was recovered from a woman aged 65 to 85 with acute or convalescent COVID-19. The rearrangement links TRBV24-1 to TRBJ2-3, with 9 bases fitting TRBD1. Sequencing was done on a sample of peripheral blood. CDR3 protein: CATGTGTLDTQYF. For the CDR3, the DNA is TGTGCCACCGGGACAGGGACCTTGGATACGCAGTATTTT.